Sequencing of this T cell receptor (beta chain) was carried out in a study of cytomegalovirus exposure and HLA in healthy donors. Trimming stripped 5 bases from V and 0 bases from J, with 15 bases between. CDR1 is SGHNT, CDR2 YENEEA, per germline. This CDR3 has 16 residues. Vbeta (60) and Jbeta (13) primers were used in the PCR. Sequencing used immunoSEQ multiplex PCR; TCRdb keeps in-frame clones, though not all of them. Here the sample spans some 89,000 clones, about 81% being singletons. This clone came up once. The rearrangement uses TRBV11-3 and TRBJ2-3, with a weak D call TRBD2 (6 bases). This clonotype originated in a woman aged 40-49 years in good health and CMV-seropositive. Sequenced sample: PBMCs. CDR3 bases: TGTGCCAGCAGCACCCGGGACTCTCCTAGCACAGATACGCAGTATTTT. Translation: CASSTRDSPSTDTQYF.